Below are 7 T cell receptor beta chains sequenced from a single sample in a study of prognosis after radiotherapy for stage I lung cancer. Amplification of the TCR beta CDR3 (from genomic DNA) was done by two-round multiplex PCR. Primers targeting each individual TRBV and TRBJ gene were applied in first-round PCR. TCRdb re-called the multiplex PCR reads through MiXCR, storing one row per CDR3 protein. The sample yields around 30,000 distinct CDR3 sequences, approximately 31% seen once. Sequencing was performed on PBMCs, taken before or after stereotactic body radiation therapy (not recorded which). These receptors were collected from a donor aged 50 or older with non-small cell lung cancer.

This clonotype has at least ten counts. The chain combines TRBV28 with TRBJ2-2, with TRBD2 matching 8 bases. V shed 1 base, J shed 0 bases, and the junction held 4 bases outside the gene matches. The CDR3 spans 17 residues. Germline values: CDR1 MDHEN, CDR2 SYDVKM. The CDR3 loop is CASSLFPGGPNTGELFF. As DNA, the CDR3 is TGTGCCAGCAGTTTATTTCCGGGAGGGCCGAACACCGGGGAGCTGTTTTTT.

J is TRBJ2-3 and V is TRBV7-2, with D perhaps TRBD1 (5 bases). Germline V gene sequence: CDR1 SGHTA, CDR2 FQGNSA. This CDR3 has 14 residues. V lost 7 bases and J lost 2, with 13 bases in between. The CDR3 here is CASTTQGLTDTQYF. The CDR3 DNA sequence: TGTGCCAGCACAACTCAGGGCCTCACAGATACGCAGTATTTT.

This clonotype was seen at least ten times. The chain combines TRBV4-1 with TRBJ1-3; D gene ambiguous. CDR1 and CDR2 from the germline V gene are MGHRA and YSYEKL. V lost 1 base, J lost 8 bases, and 15 bases lay in between. CDR3 length: 15 residues. The CDR3 spells CASSQVTSGVDTIYF. The CDR3, as DNA: TGCGCCAGCAGCCAAGTTACCAGCGGCGTTGACACCATATATTTT.

This clonotype has a count of ten or more. The chain combines TRBV11-2 with TRBJ2-7; D call uncertain. The CDR3 extends over 12 amino acids. Germline V CDR1 and CDR2: SGHAT, FQNNGV. Trimming shortened V by 2 bases and J by 2 bases, and 4 bases separated the two germline ends. CDR3 coding DNA: TGTGCCAGCAGCTTATCCGCCTACGAGCAGTACTTC. Its protein is CASSLSAYEQYF.

In regard to this clonotype: The CDR3 does not close with the conserved phenylalanine or tryptophan, likely indicating a read error. The chain has TRBV6-2 or TRBV6-3 and TRBJ2-1, with D perhaps being TRBD1 or TRBD2 (7 bases each). CDR1 and CDR2 (germline): MNHEY, SVGEGT. With 5 bases removed from V and 2 bases from J, the gap between germline ends came to 13 bases. This CDR3 comprises 15 residues. The CDR3 spells CASSDSGGAYNEQFL. The CDR3 bases are TGTGCCAGCAGTGATTCAGGGGGGGCCTACAATGAGCAGTTCTTA.

This clonotype appeared many times. The chain combines TRBV18 with TRBJ1-2; 7 bases map to TRBD1. The V segment lost 3 bases and the J segment 3 bases; nucleotides outside the gene matches: 4. CDR3 length: 14 amino acids. CDR1 is KGHSH and CDR2 is LQKENI in the germline V gene. The CDR3 nucleotides read TGTGCCAGCTCACCCGGACAGGCTGACTATGGCTACACCTTC. This encodes CASSPGQADYGYTF.

This clonotype has just one count. This likely traces to a read error, being one base from a far larger clone. The chain links TRBV27 to TRBJ2-3; 10 bases map to TRBD2. The V segment lost 7 bases and the J segment 5 bases; nucleotides outside the gene matches: 15. Looked up from germline, CDR1 is MNHEY and CDR2 is SMNVEV (reference sequence). The CDR3 length is 17 residues. This CDR3 is CASIISGRASLVDTQYF. DNA for the CDR3: TGTGCCAGCATTATAAGCGGGAGGGCCTCATTGGTAGATACGCAGTATTTT.